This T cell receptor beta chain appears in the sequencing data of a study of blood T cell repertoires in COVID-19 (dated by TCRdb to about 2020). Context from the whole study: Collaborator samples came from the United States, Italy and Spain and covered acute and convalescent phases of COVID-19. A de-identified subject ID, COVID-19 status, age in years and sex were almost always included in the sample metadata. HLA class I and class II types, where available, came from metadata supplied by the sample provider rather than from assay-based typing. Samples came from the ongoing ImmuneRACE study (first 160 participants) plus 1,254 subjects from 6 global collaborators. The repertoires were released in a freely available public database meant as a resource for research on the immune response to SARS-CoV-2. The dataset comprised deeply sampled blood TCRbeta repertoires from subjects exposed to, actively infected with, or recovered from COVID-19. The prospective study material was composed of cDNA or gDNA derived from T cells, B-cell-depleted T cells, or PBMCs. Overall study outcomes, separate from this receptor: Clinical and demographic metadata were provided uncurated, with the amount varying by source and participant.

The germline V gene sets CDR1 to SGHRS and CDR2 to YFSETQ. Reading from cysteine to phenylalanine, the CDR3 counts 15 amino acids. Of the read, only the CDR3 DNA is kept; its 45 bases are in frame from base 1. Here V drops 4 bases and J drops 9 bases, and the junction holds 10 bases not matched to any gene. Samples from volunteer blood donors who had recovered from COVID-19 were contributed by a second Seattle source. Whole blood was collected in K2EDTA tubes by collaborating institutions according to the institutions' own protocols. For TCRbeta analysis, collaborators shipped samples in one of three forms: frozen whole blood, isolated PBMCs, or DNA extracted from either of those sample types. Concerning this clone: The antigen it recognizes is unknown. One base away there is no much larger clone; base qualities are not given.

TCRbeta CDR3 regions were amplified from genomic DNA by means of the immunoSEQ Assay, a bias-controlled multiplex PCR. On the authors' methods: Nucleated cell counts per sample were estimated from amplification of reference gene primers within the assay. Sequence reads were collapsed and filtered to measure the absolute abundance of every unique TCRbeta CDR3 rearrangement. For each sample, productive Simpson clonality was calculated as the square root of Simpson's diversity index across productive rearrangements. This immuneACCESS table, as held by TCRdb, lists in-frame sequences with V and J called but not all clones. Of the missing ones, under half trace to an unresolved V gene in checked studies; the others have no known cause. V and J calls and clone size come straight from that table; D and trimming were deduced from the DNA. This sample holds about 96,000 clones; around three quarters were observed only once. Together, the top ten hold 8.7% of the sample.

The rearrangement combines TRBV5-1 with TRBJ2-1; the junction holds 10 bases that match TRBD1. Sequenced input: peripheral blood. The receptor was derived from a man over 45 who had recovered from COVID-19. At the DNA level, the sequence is TGCGCCAGCAGCCCTCTGGTGGGACAGGGGAGTGAGCAGTTCTTC. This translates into CASSPLVGQGSEQFF.